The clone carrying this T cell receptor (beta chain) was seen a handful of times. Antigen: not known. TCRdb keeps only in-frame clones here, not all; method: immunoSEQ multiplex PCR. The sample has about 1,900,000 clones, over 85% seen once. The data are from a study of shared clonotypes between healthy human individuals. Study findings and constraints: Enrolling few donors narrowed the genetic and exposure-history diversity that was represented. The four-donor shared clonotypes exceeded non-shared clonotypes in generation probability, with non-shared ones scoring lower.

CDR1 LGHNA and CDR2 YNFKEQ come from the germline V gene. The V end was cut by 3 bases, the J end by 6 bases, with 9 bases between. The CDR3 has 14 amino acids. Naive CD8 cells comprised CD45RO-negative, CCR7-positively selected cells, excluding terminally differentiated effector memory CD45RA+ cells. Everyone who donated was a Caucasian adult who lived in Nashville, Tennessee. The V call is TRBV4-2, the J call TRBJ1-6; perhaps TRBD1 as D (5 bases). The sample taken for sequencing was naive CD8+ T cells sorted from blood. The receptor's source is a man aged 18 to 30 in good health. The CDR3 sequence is CASSQGTFNSPLHF. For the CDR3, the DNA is TGTGCCAGCAGCCAGGGGACTTTTAATTCACCCCTCCACTTT.